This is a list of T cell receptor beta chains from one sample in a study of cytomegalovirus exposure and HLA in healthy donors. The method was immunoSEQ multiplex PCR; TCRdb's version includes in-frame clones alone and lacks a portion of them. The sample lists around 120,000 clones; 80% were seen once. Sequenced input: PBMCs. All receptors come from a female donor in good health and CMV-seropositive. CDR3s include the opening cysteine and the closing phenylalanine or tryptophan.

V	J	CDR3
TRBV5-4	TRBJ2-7	CASSLRGGSYEQYF
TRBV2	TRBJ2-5	CASSGPGTGDGKTQYF
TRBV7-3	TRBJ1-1	CASSLIPGNTEAFF
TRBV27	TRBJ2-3	CASGFWSLADTQYF
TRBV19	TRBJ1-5	CASSRRAGTESNQPQHF
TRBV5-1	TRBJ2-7	CASSSGGGGYEQYF
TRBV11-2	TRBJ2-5	CASSLGQGQETQYF
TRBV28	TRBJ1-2	CASSLGGSDYGYTF
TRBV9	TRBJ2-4	CASSVGNTGIGNIQYF
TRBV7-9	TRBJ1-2	CASSLVVEALTDGYTF
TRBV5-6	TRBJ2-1	CASSLGGGGHYNEQFF
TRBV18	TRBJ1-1	CASSQTANTEAFF
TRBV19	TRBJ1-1	CASSHLGQATEAFF
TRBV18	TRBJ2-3	CASSPRPGLGTDTQYF
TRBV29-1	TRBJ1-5	CSVRQGDQPQHF
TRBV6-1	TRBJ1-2	CASSEAGTGSYGYTF
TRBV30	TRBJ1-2	CAWSVSGQGAPLTF
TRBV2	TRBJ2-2	CASSELTVRGELFF
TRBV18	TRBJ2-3	CASSPRERTDTQYF
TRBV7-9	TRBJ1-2	CASSLGQGAGYGYTF
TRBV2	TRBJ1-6	CASSLLKTGGTGSPLHF
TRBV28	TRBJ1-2	CASTGNWAVNGYTF
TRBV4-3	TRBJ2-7	CASSQATGWAYEQYF
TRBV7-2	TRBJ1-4	CASSLGHGEKLFF
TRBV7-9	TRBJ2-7	CASSREDRVDEQYF
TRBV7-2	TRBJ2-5	CASSLGRKGQETQYF
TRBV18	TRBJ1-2	CASSPSGGDYGYTF
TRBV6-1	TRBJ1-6	CASLGQGLYNSPLHF
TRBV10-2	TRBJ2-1	CASSDWSGSTFYNEQFF
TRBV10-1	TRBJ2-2	CASSRTGGAGELFF
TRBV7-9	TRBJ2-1	CASSLSGTGNEQFF
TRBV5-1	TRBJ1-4	CASSFSQPHGGEKLFF
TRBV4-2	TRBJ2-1	CASSQDPSGGSNEQFF
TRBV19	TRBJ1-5	CASSPRDRGQRGNQPQHF
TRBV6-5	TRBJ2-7	CASSPPSGEQYF
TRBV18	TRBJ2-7	CASSRLYYRAPYEQYF
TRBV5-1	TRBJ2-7	CASSPAGTGGTEQYF
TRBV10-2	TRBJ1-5	CASSGTGNQPQHF
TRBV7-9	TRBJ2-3	CASSRNSGGSSDTQYF
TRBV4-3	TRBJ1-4	CASSPTATNEKLFF
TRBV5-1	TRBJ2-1	CASSFSTSGGLYEQFF
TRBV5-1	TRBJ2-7	CASSPQTEVPSYEQYF
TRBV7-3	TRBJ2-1	CASSLRQGPYNEQFF
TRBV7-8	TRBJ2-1	CASSTLRGSYNEQFF